The 14 T cell receptor beta chains below come from one sample, sequenced in a study of T-cell memory formation after mild COVID-19. TCRdb reprocessed the 5' RACE reads with MiXCR, giving one entry per CDR3 protein. This table has over 250,000 distinct CDR3 sequences, around a sixth appearing once. The sample was PBMCs or a T cell subset sorted from them (not recorded which). These receptor sequences come from a man younger than 30 who had mild COVID-19 (a few samples of this study predate the infection). Cell type and time point are not known.

This chain connects TRBV7-9 to TRBJ1-1; D unresolved. V dropped 4 bases and J dropped 10 bases, with 16 bases sitting between them. This CDR3 contains 13 residues. Germline-derived CDR1 and CDR2 are SEHNR and FQNEAQ (reference sequence). Written as DNA, the CDR3 is TGTGCCAGCAGCTCCGAAAGTCACCCAGGAGCTTTCTTT. Translation: CASSSESHPGAFF.

The CDR3 DNA follows: TGTGCCAGCAGCTTAACGGCCGGAGTGAGCACCGGGGAGCTGTTTTTT. As protein: CASSLTAGVSTGELFF. This sequence joins TRBV7-3 and TRBJ2-2; D gene uncertain. Germline CDR1 is SGHTA and CDR2 is FQGTGA. CDR3 length: 16 residues. V was clipped by 0 bases and J by 4 bases, with 12 bases between them.

As DNA, the CDR3 is TGTGCCAGCTCGCCCGGGGACACCTACGAGCAGTACGTC. It translates to CASSPGDTYEQYV. The chain uses TRBV18 and TRBJ2-7; TRBD1 might be the D (6 bases). Per germline, CDR1 KGHSH and CDR2 LQKENI. With 6 bases removed from V and 2 bases from J, the gap between germline ends came to 11 bases. This CDR3 spans 13 amino acids.

The rearrangement uses TRBV7-9 and TRBJ2-6; no firm D call. CDR3 length equals 15 residues. Between the trimmed V and J ends, which lost 5 bases and 0 bases, there was a span of 8 bases. Per germline, CDR1 SEHNR and CDR2 FQNEAQ (reference sequence). This CDR3 reads CASSLWISGANVLTF. The CDR3 region has the DNA TGTGCCAGCAGCCTCTGGATCTCTGGGGCCAACGTCCTGACTTTC.

The chain links TRBV2 to TRBJ1-5; TRBD1 agrees at 8 bases. CDR1 is SNHLY and CDR2 is FYNNEI in the germline V gene. Unmatched junction bases numbered 7, after V lost 5 bases and J lost 7 bases. CDR3 size: 14 residues. The CDR3 bases are TGTGCCAGCAGTTCGACAGGGGTAGGACAGCCCCAGCATTTT. It encodes CASSSTGVGQPQHF.

This chain joins TRBV12-3 or TRBV12-4 and TRBJ1-1; maybe TRBD1 (6 bases). CDR3 length equals 14 residues. Deletions cut 7 bases from V and 0 bases from J, with 12 bases between. The CDR3: CASTGAAMNTEAFF. The CDR3 nucleotides read TGTGCCAGCACGGGGGCGGCAATGAACACTGAAGCTTTCTTT.

The sample holds a few counts of this clonotype. The rearrangement joins TRBV6-5 to TRBJ2-5; D remains ambiguous. The CDR3 contains 14 residues. The germline V gene has CDR1 MNHEY and CDR2 SVGAGI. Trimming stripped 4 bases from V and 5 bases from J, with 14 bases between. CDR3 nucleotides: TGTGCCAGCAGTTCTCGGACCATAGGCGAGACCCAGTACTTC. It is translated as CASSSRTIGETQYF.

This clonotype has more than one count but fewer than ten. The CDR3 region is CATRLAGDGNEQFF. The DNA of the CDR3 is TGTGCCACCAGACTAGCGGGGGATGGAAATGAGCAGTTCTTC. The chain recombines TRBV15 with TRBJ2-1; TRBD2 matches at 11 bases. CDR3 length: 14 residues. Germline-derived CDR1 and CDR2 are LNHNV and YYDKDF (reference sequence). V shed 6 bases and J 7 bases; nucleotides not matched to a gene: 5.

The chain couples TRBV4-3 to TRBJ1-2, with a tentative D call TRBD1 (6 bases). The CDR3 has 15 residues. The germline CDR1 and CDR2 sequences are LGHNA and YSLEER. Trimming stripped 1 base from V and 4 bases from J, with 13 bases between. The chain's CDR3 is CASSQGVQGSYGYTF. The DNA of the CDR3 is TGCGCCAGCAGCCAAGGAGTCCAGGGGTCCTATGGCTACACCTTC.

This chain joins TRBV27 and TRBJ2-3, with D uncertain. V was trimmed by 5 bases and J by 4 bases, leaving 22 bases between them. The germline gives CDR1 MNHEY, CDR2 SMNVEV (reference sequence). This CDR3 region has 17 residues. The CDR3 DNA reads as TGTGCCAGCAGTCTTCGATCGGCTACCGCACGACCAGATACGCAGTATTTT. Translated, it gives CASSLRSATARPDTQYF.

The chain couples TRBV6-1 to TRBJ2-2, with D possibly matching TRBD1 (6 bases). Germline V gene data show CDR1 as MNHNS and CDR2 as SASEGT. V was shortened by 8 bases and J by 4 bases, with 11 bases between the two germline ends. The CDR3 length is 13 residues. For the CDR3, the DNA is TGTGCCAGCCCAGGGGTTTCCACCGGGGAGCTGTTTTTT. Translating gives CASPGVSTGELFF.

V is TRBV29-1 and J is TRBJ1-2; D perhaps matches TRBD1 (5 bases). The V gene's germline CDR1 is SQVTM and CDR2 ANQGSEA. The CDR3 loop spans 14 amino acids. The V gene lost 4 bases and the J gene lost 3 bases, with 15 bases spanning the gap. CDR3 nucleotide sequence: TGCAGCGTTGGCTCCGGGGCCCCGGACTATGGCTACACCTTC. Its protein is CSVGSGAPDYGYTF.

The chain couples TRBV5-6 to TRBJ2-3; 9 bases fit TRBD1. CDR1 and CDR2 (germline): SGHDT, YYEEEE. Trimming cost V 2 bases and J 5 bases; bases outside gene matches: 6. The CDR3 runs 15 residues. CDR3 DNA sequence: TGTGCCAGCAGCTTAGGGACAGGGTGGGGAGATACGCAGTATTTT. Residues: CASSLGTGWGDTQYF.

This clonotype showed up many times. This sequence joins TRBV5-4 and TRBJ2-5; 9 bases are shared with TRBD1. Germline V lookup: CDR1 SGHNT, CDR2 YYREEE (reference sequence). CDR3 length: 14 amino acids. V was clipped by 2 bases and J by 5 bases; unmatched bases: 4. The CDR3 DNA follows: TGTGCCAGCAGCTTACAGGGGGCGCTGGAGACCCAGTACTTC. It is translated as CASSLQGALETQYF.